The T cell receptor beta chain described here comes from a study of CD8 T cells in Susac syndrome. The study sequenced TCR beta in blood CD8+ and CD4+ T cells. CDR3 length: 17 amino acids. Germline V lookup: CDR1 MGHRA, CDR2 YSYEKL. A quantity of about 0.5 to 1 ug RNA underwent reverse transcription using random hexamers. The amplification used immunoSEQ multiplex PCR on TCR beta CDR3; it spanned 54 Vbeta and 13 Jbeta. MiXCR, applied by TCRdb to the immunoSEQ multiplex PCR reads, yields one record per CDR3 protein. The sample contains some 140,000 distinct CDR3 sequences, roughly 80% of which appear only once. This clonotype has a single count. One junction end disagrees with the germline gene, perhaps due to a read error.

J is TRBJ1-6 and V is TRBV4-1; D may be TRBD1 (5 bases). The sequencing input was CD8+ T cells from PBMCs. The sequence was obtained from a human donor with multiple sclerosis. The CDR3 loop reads CASSHTTVASYNSPLHF. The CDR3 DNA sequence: TGTGCCAGCAGCCACACGACAGTGGCCTCCTATAATTCACCCCTCCACTTT.